The next 22 T cell receptor beta chains were all read from a single sample in a study of blood T cell repertoires in COVID-19. Using immunoSEQ multiplex PCR, the repertoire was profiled, and TCRdb retains in-frame clones only, with some absent. The repertoire consists of 29,000 or so clones, with 80% occurring once and the leading ten covering about 49%. The sample was peripheral blood. The receptor set was obtained from a woman aged 70-85 years with acute or convalescent COVID-19.

The genes are TRBV2 and TRBJ2-1; tentatively, D is TRBD2 (6 bases). Deletions cut 10 bases from V and 5 bases from J, with 30 bases between. CDR1 and CDR2 from the germline V gene are SNHLY and FYNNEI. The CDR3 consists of 18 residues. DNA for the CDR3: TGTGCCAACAAGAAGGCCCTAGCGCTCCCCGGAATGGACAATGAGCAGTTCTTC. Translation gives CANKKALALPGMDNEQFF.

J is TRBJ2-1 and V is TRBV19, with 7 bases lining up with TRBD1. V lost 7 bases, J lost 4 bases, and 10 bases stayed unmatched. This CDR3 has 15 amino acids. The V gene's germline CDR1 is LNHDA and CDR2 SQIVND (reference sequence). The CDR3, as DNA: TGTGCCAGTATACCAAGACAGGGTATGTACAATGAGCAGTTCTTC. It translates to CASIPRQGMYNEQFF.

The chain links TRBV7-3 to TRBJ2-5; no reliable D call. Germline V gene lookup returns CDR1 SGHTA and CDR2 FQGTGA. The CDR3 totals 13 residues. V was clipped by 5 bases and J by 2 bases, with 9 bases between them. The CDR3 here is CASSNSQQETQYF. CDR3 nucleotides: TGTGCCAGCAGCAACAGCCAACAAGAGACCCAGTACTTC.

The chain couples TRBV9 to TRBJ2-5; 9 bases are a match to TRBD2. Germline V gene sequence: CDR1 SGDLS, CDR2 YYNGEE. The CDR3 extends over 17 amino acids. With 3 bases clipped from V and 0 bases from J, the junction kept 9 bases outside the gene matches. CDR3 loop: CASSEGSGGPYQETQYF. CDR3 nucleotide sequence: TGTGCCAGCAGCGAGGGTAGCGGGGGCCCGTACCAAGAGACCCAGTACTTC.

The J gene is TRBJ1-2, the V gene TRBV11-3; D is unclear. Germline CDR1 reads SGHNT; CDR2 reads YENEEA. V shed 1 base and J shed 3 bases, with 12 bases lying between them. This CDR3 is built from 15 residues. The CDR3 loop reads CASSLVAGEHYGYTF. The CDR3 bases are TGTGCCAGCAGCTTAGTAGCTGGAGAGCACTATGGCTACACCTTC.

This clone was detected once. This chain joins TRBV9 and TRBJ2-1; 8 bases are a match to TRBD2. The CDR3 consists of 16 residues. Germline CDR1 is SGDLS and CDR2 is YYNGEE. The V segment lost 0 bases and the J segment 6 bases; nucleotides outside the gene matches: 8. Written as DNA, the CDR3 is TGTGCCAGCAGCGTAGGTCCGGGAGGGCCGGGCAATGAGCAGTTCTTC. Translated, it gives CASSVGPGGPGNEQFF.

The V gene is TRBV10-3, the J gene TRBJ2-1, with D perhaps TRBD1 (6 bases). CDR3 size: 14 residues. The germline gives CDR1 ENHRY, CDR2 SYGVKD. The ends were cut back, 3 bases at V and 0 bases at J, with 6 bases in the middle. CDR3 in amino acids: CAISEQGSYNEQFF. CDR3 DNA sequence: TGTGCCATCAGTGAACAGGGCTCCTACAATGAGCAGTTCTTC.

This clone was recorded only once. This chain joins TRBV18 and TRBJ1-4; no firm D call. The V gene's germline CDR1 is KGHSH and CDR2 LQKENI. Between the trimmed V and J ends, which lost 2 bases and 6 bases, there was a span of 13 bases. The CDR3 is 15 amino acids. The CDR3 is CASSPGAGEDEKLFF. The CDR3 nucleotides are TGTGCCAGCTCACCAGGTGCAGGTGAAGATGAAAAACTGTTTTTT.

The genes are TRBV6-5 and TRBJ1-1, with TRBD1 matching over 7 bases. V shed 6 bases and J 4 bases; nucleotides not matched to a gene: 5. Per germline, CDR1 MNHEY and CDR2 SVGAGI. CDR3 size: 13 residues. CDR3 amino acids: CASRDSGGTEAFF. The DNA of the CDR3 is TGTGCCAGCAGAGATTCAGGGGGCACTGAAGCTTTCTTT.

This rearrangement joins TRBV29-1 to TRBJ1-1, with 11 bases fitting TRBD1. Germline CDR1 reads SQVTM; CDR2 reads ANQGSEA. Germline trimming cut 4 bases from V and 6 bases from J; bases unmatched to any gene: 13. The CDR3 is 16 amino acids. For the CDR3, the DNA is TGCAGCGTTGTTCGGACAGGGGGCGACTCTAGCGCTGAAGCTTTCTTT. The encoded protein is CSVVRTGGDSSAEAFF.

This chain joins TRBV28 and TRBJ2-5; 7 nucleotides agree with TRBD2. Germline V CDR1 and CDR2: MDHEN, SYDVKM. CDR3 length equals 14 residues. With V trimmed by 8 bases and J by 7 bases, 13 bases remained unmatched. CDR3 region: CASLQSGDPGTQYF. The CDR3 DNA follows: TGTGCCAGCCTTCAAAGCGGGGATCCGGGGACCCAGTACTTC.

The V call is TRBV28, the J call TRBJ2-7; 7 bases agree with TRBD1. Unmatched junction bases numbered 9, after V lost 4 bases and J lost 0 bases. Germline V lookup: CDR1 MDHEN, CDR2 SYDVKM. This CDR3 contains 16 residues. The CDR3 DNA follows: TGTGCCAGCAGTTCGACAGGGTGGGGAAGCTCCTACGAGCAGTACTTC. Protein product: CASSSTGWGSSYEQYF.

There are a few counts of this clone. DNA of the CDR3: TGTGCCAGCAGTGCACCGTTCTCCGGGAGCTCCTACGAGCAGTACTTC. Amino acids: CASSAPFSGSSYEQYF. The genes are TRBV6-2 or TRBV6-3 and TRBJ2-7, with D perhaps TRBD2 (6 bases). Trimming took off 5 bases at V and 0 bases at J, with 17 bases between the two ends. This CDR3 spans 16 amino acids. Germline CDR1 reads MNHEY; CDR2 reads SVGEGT.

V is TRBV12-3 or TRBV12-4 and J is TRBJ1-2, with TRBD1 identical over 10 bases. V lost 7 bases to trimming and J lost 12 bases; unmatched junction nucleotides: 8. The CDR3 covers 12 residues. CDR3 sequence reads: CASTKTGGVNTF. The CDR3 DNA reads TGTGCCAGCACTAAGACAGGGGGCGTCAACACCTTC.

This chain joins TRBV30 and TRBJ2-2; TRBD2 matches at 8 bases. Germline CDR1 GTSNPN, CDR2 SVGIG (reference sequence). V dropped 3 bases and J dropped 6; count of bases not matched to a gene: 3. The CDR3 totals 13 residues. For the CDR3, the DNA is TGTGCCTGGAGCCCGGGGGGGGCCGGGGAGCTGTTTTTT. It specifies CAWSPGGAGELFF. The whole variable domain, remainder taken from reference TRBV30 and TRBJ2-2, is SQTIHQWPATLVQPVGSPLSLECTVEGTSNPNLYWYRQAAGRGLQLLFYSVGIGQISSEVPQNLSASRPQDRQFILSSKKLLLSDSGFYLCAWSPGGAGELFFGEGSRLTVL.

The V and J genes are TRBV6-5 and TRBJ2-2; 8 bases align to TRBD2. J gave up 5 bases and V 6 bases, and 5 bases lay outside the gene matches. Germline values: CDR1 MNHEY, CDR2 SVGAGI. The CDR3 consists of 14 residues. Here the CDR3 reads CASRTSGRTGELFF. The CDR3 nucleotides read TGTGCCAGCAGGACAAGCGGGAGAACCGGGGAGCTGTTTTTT.

The V gene is TRBV2, the J gene TRBJ1-5; 8 bases line up with TRBD1. V shed 6 bases and J 1 base; nucleotides not matched to a gene: 8. Germline V gene lookup returns CDR1 SNHLY and CDR2 FYNNEI. The CDR3 is made up of 16 amino acids. In DNA, the CDR3 is TGTGCCAGCAGGCAATACACAGGGGGGAGCAATCAGCCCCAGCATTTT. It codes for CASRQYTGGSNQPQHF.

This sequence joins TRBV9 and TRBJ1-1, with a tentative D call TRBD1 (6 bases). This CDR3 is built from 14 residues. CDR1 and CDR2 from the germline V gene are SGDLS and YYNGEE. V was pared by 0 bases and J by 4 bases, with 10 bases between. Here the CDR3 reads CASSVEGGFTEAFF. The CDR3, as DNA: TGTGCCAGCAGCGTAGAGGGGGGGTTCACTGAAGCTTTCTTT. The whole variable domain, remainder taken from reference TRBV9 and TRBJ1-1, is DSGVTQTPKHLITATGQRVTLRCSPRSGDLSVYWYQQSLDQGLQFLIQYYNGEERAKGNILERFSAQQFPDLHSELNLSSLELGDSALYFCASSVEGGFTEAFFGQGTRLTVV.

The CDR3 is CASSIGQGNHGYTF. For the CDR3, the DNA is TGTGCCAGTAGTATTGGGCAGGGGAATCATGGCTACACCTTC. The chain links TRBV19 to TRBJ1-2; TRBD1 might be the D (6 bases). The CDR3 runs to 14 residues. Germline CDR1 LNHDA, CDR2 SQIVND (reference sequence). Trimming took 3 bases from V and 6 from J, leaving 14 bases between them.

This clone was detected once. V gene TRBV12-3 or TRBV12-4 combines with J gene TRBJ1-3, with D possibly TRBD1 on 6 matching bases. The CDR3 is 12 amino acids. The V end lost 4 bases, the J end lost 7 bases, and 8 bases lay between the germline ends. The CDR3 DNA sequence: TGTGCCAGCAGTTCCCAGGGGAACACCATATATTTT. This encodes CASSSQGNTIYF.

The genes are TRBV7-9 and TRBJ2-3, with D possibly TRBD2 on 5 matching bases. CDR1 is SEHNR and CDR2 is FQNEAQ in the germline V gene (reference sequence). Trimming pared 5 bases from V and 1 base from J, leaving 13 bases between. The CDR3 contains 15 residues. The CDR3 coding sequence is TGTGCCAGCAGCCCGGACTCCTTCCGCACAGATACGCAGTATTTT. It translates to CASSPDSFRTDTQYF.

This rearrangement joins TRBV10-3 to TRBJ1-2; D is uncertain. This CDR3 is built from 13 residues. Germline CDR1 reads ENHRY; CDR2 reads SYGVKD. The ends were cut back, 6 bases at V and 3 bases at J, with 11 bases in the middle. CDR3 in DNA: TGTGCCATCAGCGCAGATCCAGACTATGGCTACACCTTC. Protein product: CAISADPDYGYTF.